Listed below are T cell receptor beta chains from one sample, sequenced in a study of regulatory T cells in long-lasting Graves disease. TCRdb re-called the multiplex PCR reads through MiXCR, storing one row per CDR3 protein. There are some 450,000 distinct CDR3 sequences in the sample; about 15% occur only once, and about 11% lies in the top ten. These records were also assigned to another study, of T cells in Graves' hyperthyroidism and ophthalmopathy.

The specimen comprised peripheral blood mononuclear cells (PBMCs), sampled at new diagnosis, from a patient treated with antithyroid drugs. The receptors originated from a woman aged 25-40 years with Graves disease. The CDR3 runs from the conserved cysteine through the conserved F or W.

j_gene: TRBJ1-5
v_gene: TRBV12-3/TRBV12-4
CDR3aa: CASTTGGGRNQPQHF

j_gene: TRBJ2-7
v_gene: TRBV18
CDR3aa: CASSPAAAPTREQYF

j_gene: TRBJ2-1
v_gene: TRBV27
CDR3aa: CASSNRRDEQFF

j_gene: TRBJ2-1
v_gene: TRBV5-6
CDR3aa: CASSGLLRSYNEQFF

j_gene: TRBJ2-3
v_gene: TRBV12-3/TRBV12-4
CDR3aa: CASRGTSGNVEDTQYF

j_gene: TRBJ1-2
v_gene: TRBV6-1
CDR3aa: CASVRPGGDYGYTF

j_gene: TRBJ1-5
v_gene: TRBV19
CDR3aa: CASRDPGRTSNQPQHF

j_gene: TRBJ1-1
v_gene: TRBV18
CDR3aa: CASSSQPNTEAFF

j_gene: TRBJ2-1
v_gene: TRBV3-1
CDR3aa: CASSQDPGAAHEFF

j_gene: TRBJ2-5
v_gene: TRBV20-1
CDR3aa: CSARDAGGNQETQYF

j_gene: TRBJ1-1
v_gene: TRBV2
CDR3aa: CASTRGGTGGTEAFF

j_gene: TRBJ2-5
v_gene: TRBV20-1
CDR3aa: CSARLDREETQYF

j_gene: TRBJ2-7
v_gene: TRBV5-6
CDR3aa: CASSRTTYEQYF

j_gene: TRBJ2-5
v_gene: TRBV5-6
CDR3aa: CASTLRSRYQETQYF

j_gene: TRBJ1-1
v_gene: TRBV25-1
CDR3aa: CASSEFAGQRNTEAFF

j_gene: TRBJ2-1
v_gene: TRBV30
CDR3aa: CAWNTGRGGYNEQFF

j_gene: TRBJ2-7
v_gene: TRBV7-2
CDR3aa: CASIPFPPKDRGLAYEQYF

j_gene: TRBJ1-2
v_gene: TRBV6-2/TRBV6-3
CDR3aa: CASSYDRAGYGYTF

j_gene: TRBJ1-5
v_gene: TRBV20-1
CDR3aa: CSLGQGNLQPQHF

j_gene: TRBJ1-1
v_gene: TRBV3-1
CDR3aa: CASSRGGVVRNTEAFF

j_gene: TRBJ2-7
v_gene: TRBV7-8
CDR3aa: CASSLVDAGSRGEQYF

j_gene: TRBJ2-7
v_gene: TRBV5-1
CDR3aa: CASSLETDPSYEQYF

j_gene: TRBJ1-5
v_gene: TRBV9
CDR3aa: CASSVNSVSQPQHF

j_gene: TRBJ1-5
v_gene: TRBV30
CDR3aa: CAWSFGDLQPQHF

j_gene: -
v_gene: TRBV28
CDR3aa: CAIRGLASYNEQFF

j_gene: TRBJ2-7
v_gene: TRBV6-2/TRBV6-3
CDR3aa: CASGELSYEQYF

j_gene: TRBJ1-1
v_gene: TRBV3-1
CDR3aa: CASTSGGAEAFF

j_gene: TRBJ2-7
v_gene: TRBV7-8
CDR3aa: CASSPRQGGEQYF

j_gene: TRBJ1-5
v_gene: TRBV14
CDR3aa: CASSQGPGQGQPQHF